This entry lists 18 T cell receptor beta chains sequenced from one sample in a study of blood T cell repertoires in COVID-19 (dated by TCRdb to the early 2020s). Libraries were made using the immunoSEQ multiplex PCR assay. The table was pulled from immuneACCESS by TCRdb, which kept in-frame rearrangements only. Such tables lose some clones; where checked, under half of the loss comes from unresolved V genes, and the rest has no known cause. This sample comprises 310,000 or so clones, more than 80% of them detected only once. The ten most abundant clones make up roughly 1.1% of the sample. Sequencing input: PBMCs or T cells enriched from blood (not recorded which). These receptors were collected from a woman in her twenties or thirties who had recovered from COVID-19.

This chain connects TRBV14 to TRBJ2-1; 8 bases map to TRBD2. V lost 1 base to trimming and J lost 8 bases; unmatched junction nucleotides: 7. Germline V gives CDR1 SGHDN, CDR2 FVKESK. This CDR3 has 15 amino acids. CDR3 sequence reads: CASSQGGLVFYEQFF. The CDR3 DNA reads as TGTGCCAGCAGCCAAGGGGGACTAGTATTCTATGAGCAGTTCTTC.

This chain links TRBV9 with TRBJ2-2, with 7 bases matching TRBD1. The V gene's germline CDR1 is SGDLS and CDR2 YYNGEE. Trimming at V came to 4 bases and at J to 5 bases, leaving 8 bases not matched to a gene. The CDR3 length is 15 residues. CDR3 in amino acids: CASSPADRTTGELFF. The DNA for the CDR3 is TGTGCCAGCAGCCCGGCGGACAGGACAACCGGGGAGCTGTTTTTT.

The chain has TRBV30 and TRBJ1-2, with D perhaps TRBD1 (6 bases). The germline V and J ends were trimmed by 1 base and 4 bases, with 10 bases remaining between them. Germline V gene sequence: CDR1 GTSNPN, CDR2 SVGIG (reference sequence). This CDR3 contains 13 residues. The CDR3 is CAWSAGTPYGYTF. In DNA form, the CDR3 reads TGTGCCTGGAGTGCTGGGACACCCTATGGCTACACCTTC.

CDR3 residues: CASSFRLGPPGTSGYEQYF. CDR3 nucleotide sequence: TGTGCCAGCAGCTTTCGTCTGGGACCTCCCGGGACTAGCGGTTACGAGCAGTACTTC. The rearrangement uses TRBV7-8 and TRBJ2-7; 11 bases fit TRBD2. Trimming at V came to 3 bases and at J to 4 bases, leaving 17 bases not matched to a gene. The germline V gene has CDR1 SGHVS and CDR2 FQNEAQ. CDR3 size: 19 residues.

The chain is built from TRBV6-5 and TRBJ2-7; D is uncertain. Per the germline V gene, CDR1 is MNHEY and CDR2 is SVGAGI. The V and J ends lost 5 bases and 3 bases respectively, with 17 bases between them. The CDR3 extends over 15 amino acids. This chain's CDR3 is CASSPTAFKLYEQYF. Written as DNA, the CDR3 is TGTGCCAGCAGTCCTACAGCCTTTAAACTCTACGAGCAGTACTTC.

The chain recombines TRBV6-4 with TRBJ1-5; the D gene is possibly TRBD1 (6 bases). Trimming took 2 bases from V and 3 from J, leaving 11 bases between them. Germline CDR1 reads MRHNA; CDR2 reads SNTAGT. The length of the CDR3 is 15 residues. CDR3 residues: CASSDPDRNNQPQHF. Here the CDR3 DNA reads TGTGCCAGCAGTGACCCCGACAGGAACAATCAGCCCCAGCATTTT.

The chain has TRBV30 and TRBJ1-4, with D possibly matching TRBD1 (6 bases). The V gene's germline CDR1 is GTSNPN and CDR2 SVGIG (reference sequence). CDR3 size: 13 residues. Trimming took off 6 bases at V and 7 bases at J, with 15 bases between the two ends. The CDR3 DNA reads TGTGCCTGTAGGACAGTGAGGGTTGAAAAACTGTTTTTT. This gives the protein CACRTVRVEKLFF.

The V call is TRBV28, the J call TRBJ2-7, with 8 nucleotides matching TRBD2. The CDR3 has 15 residues. V was clipped by 3 bases and J by 3 bases; unmatched bases: 7. CDR1 MDHEN and CDR2 SYDVKM come from the germline V gene. Here the CDR3 DNA reads TGTGCCAGCAGTTTGATCACGGGAGGGGGCTACGAGCAGTACTTC. Translation: CASSLITGGGYEQYF.

V and J are TRBV2 and TRBJ2-1, with D tentatively TRBD2 (6 bases). The V gene lost 7 bases and the J gene lost 6 bases, with 22 bases spanning the gap. Germline V lookup: CDR1 SNHLY, CDR2 FYNNEI. The CDR3 has 16 residues. CDR3 amino acids: CASTQTGVARFNEQFF. The DNA for the CDR3 is TGTGCCAGCACCCAAACGGGGGTAGCGCGATTCAATGAGCAGTTCTTC.

V is TRBV14 and J is TRBJ1-2; D is unresolved. Germline V gene data show CDR1 as SGHDN and CDR2 as FVKESK. The CDR3 is 13 residues long. V shed 1 base and J shed 5 bases, with 8 bases lying between them. The CDR3 DNA sequence: TGTGCCAGCAGCCAAGGGTCGAGTTATGGCTACACCTTC. Encoded protein: CASSQGSSYGYTF.

V is TRBV27 and J is TRBJ2-3, with D maybe TRBD1 (6 bases). This CDR3 is built from 15 residues. Germline V gene data show CDR1 as MNHEY and CDR2 as SMNVEV (reference sequence). V was shortened by 7 bases and J by 3 bases, with 17 bases between the two germline ends. The CDR3 reads CASTQSGVHTDTQYF. The CDR3 DNA sequence: TGTGCCAGCACCCAATCAGGGGTTCATACAGATACGCAGTATTTT.

This chain connects TRBV19 to TRBJ2-3; 9 bases line up with TRBD1. CDR1 and CDR2 (germline): LNHDA, SQIVND (reference sequence). The CDR3 length is 15 residues. Trimming removed 5 bases from V and 4 bases from J; junction bases left unmatched: 7. The CDR3 loop is CASSYGTGFPDTQYF. The DNA for the CDR3 is TGTGCCAGTAGTTACGGGACAGGGTTTCCAGATACGCAGTATTTT.

The chain recombines TRBV5-8 with TRBJ2-2; a possible D gene is TRBD1 (6 bases). Trimming pared 4 bases from V and 4 bases from J, leaving 17 bases between. This CDR3 comprises 16 residues. CDR1 is SGHTS and CDR2 is YDEGEE in the germline V gene. The CDR3 region is CASSQDRPRSTGELFF. The CDR3 nucleotides are TGTGCCAGCAGCCAAGACAGGCCCCGAAGCACCGGGGAGCTGTTTTTT.

The genes are TRBV19 and TRBJ2-5, with 14 bases aligning to TRBD2. Looked up from germline, CDR1 is LNHDA and CDR2 is SQIVND (reference sequence). CDR3 size: 18 residues. V lost 2 bases and J lost 0; bases outside the gene matches: 5. Written as DNA, the CDR3 is TGTGCCAGTAGTATATCAGGGACTAGCGGGGGATACCAAGAGACCCAGTACTTC. Translated: CASSISGTSGGYQETQYF.

The chain combines TRBV18 with TRBJ2-3; D remains unclear. CDR1 KGHSH and CDR2 LQKENI come from the germline V gene. The ends were cut back, 2 bases at V and 6 bases at J, with 9 bases in the middle. The CDR3 is 13 residues long. CDR3 sequence: CASSPSGLDTQYF. The CDR3 nucleotides are TGTGCCAGCTCACCATCTGGGCTGGATACGCAGTATTTT. Variable domain in full (rest from reference TRBV18 and TRBJ2-3): NAGVMQNPRHLVRRRGQEARLRCSPMKGHSHVYWYRQLPEEGLKFMVYLQKENIIDESGMPKERFSAEFPKEGPSILRIQQVVRGDSAAYFCASSPSGLDTQYFGPGTRLTVL.

V is TRBV13 and J is TRBJ1-1; 10 nucleotides match TRBD1. V lost 2 bases and J lost 6; bases outside the gene matches: 6. Per germline, CDR1 PRHDT and CDR2 FYEKMQ (reference sequence). The CDR3 extends over 15 amino acids. This chain's CDR3 is CASSLWTGGLPEAFF. Here the CDR3 DNA reads TGTGCCAGCAGCTTATGGACAGGGGGGTTACCTGAAGCTTTCTTT. The variable domain in full, with the rest retrieved from reference TRBV13 and TRBJ1-1, is AAGVIQSPRHLIKEKRETATLKCYPIPRHDTVYWYQQGPGQDPQFLISFYEKMQSDKGSIPDRFSAQQFSDYHSELNMSSLELGDSALYFCASSLWTGGLPEAFFGQGTRLTVV.

The CDR3 is CASSLLGGDSYEQYF. The CDR3 DNA reads TGTGCCAGCAGTTTATTAGGGGGCGACTCCTACGAGCAGTACTTC. This rearrangement joins TRBV28 to TRBJ2-7, with 7 nucleotides matching TRBD1. In germline, CDR1 is MDHEN, CDR2 SYDVKM. J lost 0 bases, V lost 1 base, and 3 bases had no gene match. This CDR3 contains 15 residues.

V is TRBV27 and J is TRBJ1-4, with D perhaps matching TRBD1 (6 bases). CDR1 is MNHEY, CDR2 SMNVEV, per germline (reference sequence). The CDR3 spans 13 residues. Trimming took 4 bases from V and 6 from J, leaving 9 bases between them. For the CDR3, the DNA is TGTGCCAGCAGTTCGACAGGTGATGAAAAACTGTTTTTT. Amino acid sequence: CASSSTGDEKLFF.